This T cell receptor (beta chain) was captured by sequencing in a study of cytomegalovirus exposure and HLA in healthy donors. This CDR3 region has 13 residues. After removal of 3 bases from V and 9 bases from J, the junction contained 7 bases not matched to a gene. Germline values: CDR1 KGHSH, CDR2 LQKENI. Findings of the study overall: HLA alleles were associated with roughly 15,000 TCR beta sequences in a later analysis at 0.05 false discovery rate. Listed as cytomegalovirus-associated were about 160 TCR beta chains.

It was with 60 Vbeta and 13 Jbeta primers that the PCR ran. Measured with immunoSEQ multiplex PCR; TCRdb has only the in-frame clones, and not every one. The record lists 130,000 to 150,000 clones, of which the ten most abundant hold approximately 2.5%. Concerning this clone: The antigen remains unidentified.

The material sequenced was PBMCs. The TCR was taken from a man in his forties in good health and CMV-seronegative. The V gene is TRBV18, the J gene TRBJ1-1; 7 bases are a match to TRBD1. The CDR3 region is CASSPPGQTKAFF. CDR3 DNA sequence: TGTGCCAGCTCACCGCCGGGACAGACGAAAGCTTTCTTT.